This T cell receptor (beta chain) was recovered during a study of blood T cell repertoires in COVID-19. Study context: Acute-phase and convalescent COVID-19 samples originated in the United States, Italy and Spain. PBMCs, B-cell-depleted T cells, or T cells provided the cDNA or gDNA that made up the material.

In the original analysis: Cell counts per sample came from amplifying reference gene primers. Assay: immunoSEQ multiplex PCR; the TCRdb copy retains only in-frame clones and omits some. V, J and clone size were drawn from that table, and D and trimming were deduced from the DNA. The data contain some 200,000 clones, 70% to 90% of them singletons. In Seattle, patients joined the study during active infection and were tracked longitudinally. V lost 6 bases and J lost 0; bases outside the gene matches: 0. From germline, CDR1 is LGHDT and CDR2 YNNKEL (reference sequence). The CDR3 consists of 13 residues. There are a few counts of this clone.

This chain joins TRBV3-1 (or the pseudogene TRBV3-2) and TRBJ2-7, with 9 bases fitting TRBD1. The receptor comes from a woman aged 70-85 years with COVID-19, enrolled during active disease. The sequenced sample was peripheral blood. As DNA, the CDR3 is TGTGCCAGCAGGGACAGGGGCTCCTACGAGCAGTACTTC. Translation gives CASRDRGSYEQYF.